These 10 T cell receptor beta chains were all obtained from the same sample, sequenced in a study of CXCR3-negative and CXCR3-positive naive CD8 T cells (dated by TCRdb to the late 2010s). For sequencing, a NextSeq 550 was employed. The Human TCR Profiling Kit (MiLaboratory) was used to make UMI-labeled 5' RACE TRB cDNA libraries. After TCRdb reprocessed the reads, each CDR3 protein sequence was kept as one row, without DNA. This specimen's table enumerates 100,000 to 150,000 distinct CDR3 sequences. 0.29% of the sample belongs to the ten largest clones. Sequenced input: naive CXCR3- CD8+ T cells from blood. Explained via the paper, the cell subset or site label denotes: CD45RO-CCR7+CD27+CD95- naive CD8+ T cells lacking CXCR3 (TNR3-). The receptors shown here come from a human donor in good health. Some clones in this sample may be carry-over from other donors' samples.

The rearrangement joins TRBV5-5 to TRBJ1-4. The CDR3 has 11 residues. CDR1 and CDR2 from the germline V gene are SGHKS and YYEKEE (reference sequence). CDR3 in amino acids: CASSLTRELFF.

The chain carries TRBV4-1 and TRBJ2-7. Germline V CDR1 and CDR2: MGHRA, YSYEKL. CDR3 length equals 13 residues. CDR3: CASSQRQRYEQYF.

This sequence joins TRBV11-2 and TRBJ2-1; the TRBD1 assignment by TCRdb is unverifiable without DNA. CDR1 SGHAT and CDR2 FQNNGV come from the germline V gene. The CDR3 length is 15 residues. CDR3 residues: CASSQAGGRYNEQFF.

V and J are TRBV20-1 and TRBJ1-1. The CDR3 is 11 residues long. CDR1 and CDR2 from the germline V gene are DFQATT and SNEGSKA (reference sequence). The CDR3: CSAPYNTEAFF.

The gene calls are TRBV6-5 and TRBJ2-5; absent DNA, TCRdb's TRBD2 call cannot be checked. Germline CDR1 and CDR2: MNHEY and SVGAGI. The CDR3 sequence is 15 residues long. The CDR3: CASSADSLAGETQYF.

The chain joins TRBV5-1 to TRBJ1-6. This CDR3 spans 14 amino acids. CDR1 is SGHRS, CDR2 YFSETQ, per germline. This CDR3 reads CASRPGREGSPLHF.

The chain is built from TRBV7-2 and TRBJ2-1; TCRdb names TRBD2, which stays unverified in the absence of DNA. Germline values: CDR1 SGHTA, CDR2 FQGNSA. The CDR3 spans 15 residues. CDR3 sequence reads: CASNLGPSSYNEQFF.

The chain carries TRBV28 and TRBJ2-5; TCRdb proposes TRBD2, but this gene call is untestable without DNA. The CDR3 has 16 amino acids. Germline CDR1 and CDR2: MDHEN and SYDVKM. This CDR3 reads CATKRERGEYFETQYF.

This chain joins TRBV6-6 and TRBJ1-4; TCRdb's D gene call, TRBD1, goes unchecked for lack of DNA. The CDR3 has 15 amino acids. Germline V gives CDR1 MNHNY, CDR2 SVGAGI (reference sequence). The CDR3: CASSPIGTLNEKLFF.

The rearrangement joins TRBV19 to TRBJ2-1; lacking DNA, the TRBD2 call made by TCRdb goes unchecked. The CDR3 contains 15 residues. From germline, CDR1 is LNHDA and CDR2 SQIVND (reference sequence). CDR3 region: CASRLAGGSPNEQFF.